The rows below give T cell receptor beta chains drawn from one sample of a study of blood T cell repertoires in COVID-19. Using immunoSEQ multiplex PCR, the repertoire was profiled, and TCRdb retains in-frame clones only, with some absent. The sample yields fewer than 150,000 clones, around 90% seen once. The sample consisted of peripheral blood. Source of these receptors: a human donor in a cohort sampled during active COVID-19. CDR3s include the opening cysteine and the closing phenylalanine or tryptophan. The D gene is left open where the match is weak. Only some rows state a clone size, as once, few, many or a class for expanded clones.

len: 14; j_gene: TRBJ2-5; v_gene: TRBV5-6; abundance: once; d_gene: .; CDR3aa: CASSFFGSGETQYF; CDR3nt: TGTGCCAGCAGCTTTTTCGGGTCTGGGGAGACCCAGTACTTC
len: 15; j_gene: TRBJ1-5; v_gene: TRBV18; abundance: .; d_gene: TRBD1; CDR3aa: CASSPGTASNQPQHF; CDR3nt: TGTGCCAGCTCACCAGGGACAGCCAGCAATCAGCCCCAGCATTTT
len: 14; j_gene: TRBJ2-7; v_gene: TRBV11-3; abundance: few; d_gene: TRBD1; CDR3aa: CASSLVAGGGEQYF; CDR3nt: TGTGCCAGCAGCCTCGTTGCAGGGGGCGGCGAGCAGTACTTC
len: 15; j_gene: TRBJ2-1; v_gene: TRBV11-3; abundance: .; d_gene: TRBD2; CDR3aa: CASSLVSGGPDEQFF; CDR3nt: TGTGCCAGCAGCTTAGTTTCGGGGGGGCCCGATGAGCAGTTCTTC
len: 19; j_gene: TRBJ1-2; v_gene: TRBV9; abundance: .; d_gene: TRBD1; CDR3aa: CASSVAPIGPSGQAYGYTF; CDR3nt: TGTGCCAGCAGCGTAGCCCCAATAGGTCCCTCGGGACAGGCCTATGGCTACACCTTC
len: 20; j_gene: TRBJ2-3; v_gene: TRBV1; abundance: .; d_gene: .; CDR3aa: CTSSQDAPVGSGRATDTQYF; CDR3nt: TGCACCAGCAGCCAAGATGCCCCTGTGGGGAGCGGGAGGGCCACAGATACGCAGTATTTT
len: 14; j_gene: TRBJ1-2; v_gene: TRBV7-9; abundance: .; d_gene: .; CDR3aa: CASSRPGGNYGYTF; CDR3nt: TGTGCCAGCAGCCGCCCGGGGGGCAACTATGGCTACACCTTC
len: 12; j_gene: TRBJ1-1; v_gene: TRBV6-6; abundance: .; d_gene: TRBD1; CDR3aa: CASSTGGSEAFF; CDR3nt: TGTGCCAGCAGTACAGGGGGCAGTGAAGCTTTCTTT
len: 13; j_gene: TRBJ2-7; v_gene: TRBV12-3/TRBV12-4; abundance: .; d_gene: TRBD1; CDR3aa: CASTVQGELEQYF; CDR3nt: TGTGCCAGCACCGTACAGGGGGAACTCGAGCAGTACTTC
len: 15; j_gene: TRBJ2-7; v_gene: TRBV7-2; abundance: .; d_gene: TRBD1; CDR3aa: CASSLNWDRGFEQYF; CDR3nt: TGTGCCAGCAGCCTAAACTGGGACAGGGGGTTCGAGCAGTACTTC
len: 14; j_gene: TRBJ2-7; v_gene: TRBV27; abundance: .; d_gene: TRBD2; CDR3aa: CASSGTSGSYEQYF; CDR3nt: TGTGCCAGCAGTGGGACTAGCGGCTCCTACGAGCAGTACTTC
len: 14; j_gene: TRBJ2-5; v_gene: TRBV11-3; abundance: .; d_gene: TRBD1; CDR3aa: CASSLDRDSLIDHF; CDR3nt: TGTGCCAGCAGCTTAGACCGGGACAGCCTGATTGATCACTTC
len: 10; j_gene: TRBJ2-1; v_gene: TRBV20-1; abundance: once; d_gene: .; CDR3aa: CSATGQEQFF; CDR3nt: TGCAGTGCAACCGGACAGGAGCAGTTCTTC
len: 15; j_gene: TRBJ2-1; v_gene: TRBV3-1/TRBV3-2; abundance: .; d_gene: .; CDR3aa: CASSQGREIANEQFF; CDR3nt: TGTGCCAGCAGCCAAGGGCGGGAAATAGCCAATGAGCAGTTCTTC
len: 17; j_gene: TRBJ1-1; v_gene: TRBV10-3; abundance: .; d_gene: TRBD1; CDR3aa: CAISESRSAGGSTEAFF; CDR3nt: TGTGCCATCAGTGAGTCGAGGAGTGCAGGGGGGAGCACTGAAGCTTTCTTT
len: 13; j_gene: TRBJ1-5; v_gene: TRBV6-4; abundance: .; d_gene: .; CDR3aa: CAREGRPYQPQHF; CDR3nt: TGTGCCCGGGAGGGCAGGCCATATCAGCCCCAGCATTTT
len: 21; j_gene: TRBJ1-5; v_gene: TRBV6-4; abundance: .; d_gene: TRBD1; CDR3aa: CASSDPYGGGQTSIGNQPQHF; CDR3nt: TGTGCCAGCAGTGACCCATATGGTGGGGGACAGACAAGCATTGGCAATCAGCCCCAGCATTTT
len: 15; j_gene: TRBJ2-1; v_gene: TRBV29-1; abundance: few; d_gene: TRBD2; CDR3aa: CSVEPSGGLNNEQFF; CDR3nt: TGCAGCGTTGAACCCAGCGGGGGCCTCAACAATGAGCAGTTCTTC
len: 14; j_gene: TRBJ2-7; v_gene: TRBV28; abundance: .; d_gene: .; CDR3aa: CASRLPKPPYEQYF; CDR3nt: TGTGCCAGCAGACTCCCCAAGCCTCCCTACGAGCAGTACTTC
len: 12; j_gene: TRBJ2-5; v_gene: TRBV19; abundance: .; d_gene: TRBD1; CDR3aa: CATGQVTETQYF; CDR3nt: TGTGCCACCGGACAGGTTACCGAGACCCAGTACTTC
len: 13; j_gene: TRBJ1-6; v_gene: TRBV29-1; abundance: .; d_gene: TRBD1; CDR3aa: CSVRTGLNSPLHF; CDR3nt: TGCAGCGTTCGGACAGGGTTGAATTCACCCCTCCACTTT
len: 15; j_gene: TRBJ2-2; v_gene: TRBV27; abundance: .; d_gene: TRBD1; CDR3aa: CASSGTVGNTGELFF; CDR3nt: TGTGCCAGCTCTGGGACAGTCGGGAACACCGGGGAGCTGTTTTTT